Listed below are T cell receptor beta chains from one sample, sequenced in a study of CD8+ T cells in alopecia areata. Measured with immunoSEQ multiplex PCR; TCRdb has only the in-frame clones, and not every one. The table includes around 300,000 clones, roughly 63% detected once. Sequenced here: CD4+ T cells sorted from blood, sampled at week 52, from a patient treated with tofacitinib. The receptors were gathered from a human donor with alopecia areata. The CDR3 runs from the conserved cysteine through the conserved F or W. Each record gives: D gene, clone size, J gene, CDR3 length, V gene, CDR3 protein, CDR3 DNA. A D gene is named only where the DNA matches it firmly. The size entry is marked missing in some rows and otherwise reads once, few, many or a size class.

D gene: .; clone size: few; J gene: TRBJ2-5; CDR3 length: 12; V gene: TRBV29-1; CDR3 protein: CSVSRRVETQYF; CDR3 DNA: TGCAGCGTAAGCCGGAGGGTCGAGACCCAGTACTTC
D gene: TRBD1; clone size: .; J gene: TRBJ1-5; CDR3 length: 16; V gene: TRBV23-1; CDR3 protein: CASSPLDRAVNQPQHF; CDR3 DNA: TGCGCCAGCAGCCCACTGGACAGGGCGGTCAATCAGCCCCAGCATTTT
D gene: TRBD1; clone size: .; J gene: TRBJ2-6; CDR3 length: 15; V gene: TRBV29-1; CDR3 protein: CSVMGQSSGANVLTF; CDR3 DNA: TGCAGCGTGATGGGACAGAGCTCTGGGGCCAACGTCCTGACTTTC
D gene: .; clone size: .; J gene: TRBJ2-1; CDR3 length: 13; V gene: TRBV29-1; CDR3 protein: CSGGEDYYNEQFF; CDR3 DNA: TGCAGCGGGGGTGAGGACTACTACAATGAGCAGTTCTTC
D gene: .; clone size: .; J gene: TRBJ2-3; CDR3 length: 14; V gene: TRBV5-4; CDR3 protein: CASSHITEPDTQYF; CDR3 DNA: TGTGCCAGCAGCCATATAACAGAACCAGATACGCAGTATTTT
D gene: .; clone size: once; J gene: TRBJ2-5; CDR3 length: 12; V gene: TRBV5-4; CDR3 protein: CASSTGRETQYF; CDR3 DNA: TGTGCCAGCAGCACTGGACGAGAGACCCAGTACTTC
D gene: .; clone size: .; J gene: TRBJ1-5; CDR3 length: 13; V gene: TRBV4-3; CDR3 protein: CASSQYRDQPQHF; CDR3 DNA: TGCGCCAGCAGCCAATACAGGGATCAGCCCCAGCATTTT
D gene: .; clone size: few; J gene: TRBJ1-1; CDR3 length: 12; V gene: TRBV30; CDR3 protein: CAWEQGGTEAFF; CDR3 DNA: TGTGCCTGGGAACAGGGAGGCACTGAAGCTTTCTTT
D gene: TRBD1; clone size: .; J gene: TRBJ1-5; CDR3 length: 15; V gene: TRBV4-1; CDR3 protein: CASSHGTAFNQPQHF; CDR3 DNA: TGCGCCAGCAGCCATGGGACAGCATTCAATCAGCCCCAGCATTTT
D gene: .; clone size: few; J gene: TRBJ2-7; CDR3 length: 12; V gene: TRBV29-1; CDR3 protein: CSVDSGGSEEYF; CDR3 DNA: TGCAGCGTTGATTCCGGCGGTAGTGAGGAGTACTTC
D gene: TRBD2; clone size: .; J gene: TRBJ2-5; CDR3 length: 13; V gene: TRBV30; CDR3 protein: CAWRLAGLETQYF; CDR3 DNA: TGTGCCTGGAGACTAGCGGGGTTAGAGACCCAGTACTTC
D gene: .; clone size: once; J gene: TRBJ1-3; CDR3 length: 13; V gene: TRBV5-1; CDR3 protein: CASSPDGVDTIYF; CDR3 DNA: TGCGCCAGCAGCCCAGACGGCGTGGACACCATATATTTT
D gene: TRBD1; clone size: .; J gene: TRBJ2-3; CDR3 length: 15; V gene: TRBV27; CDR3 protein: CASRMGQQNGDTQYF; CDR3 DNA: TGTGCCAGCAGAATGGGACAGCAAAACGGAGATACGCAGTATTTT
D gene: .; clone size: .; J gene: TRBJ1-3; CDR3 length: 15; V gene: TRBV5-1; CDR3 protein: CASSLNQNSGNTIYF; CDR3 DNA: TGCGCCAGCAGCTTGAATCAGAACTCTGGAAACACCATATATTTT
D gene: TRBD1; clone size: .; J gene: TRBJ1-1; CDR3 length: 11; V gene: TRBV5-1; CDR3 protein: CASSEQGEAFF; CDR3 DNA: TGCGCCAGCAGCGAACAGGGGGAAGCTTTCTTT
D gene: .; clone size: .; J gene: TRBJ2-7; CDR3 length: 13; V gene: TRBV6-5; CDR3 protein: CASSPGRVYEQYF; CDR3 DNA: TGTGCCAGCAGTCCCGGCAGGGTCTACGAGCAGTACTTC
D gene: .; clone size: .; J gene: TRBJ2-5; CDR3 length: 14; V gene: TRBV5-4; CDR3 protein: CASSSGAGQETQYF; CDR3 DNA: TGTGCCAGCAGCTCGGGGGCCGGCCAAGAGACCCAGTACTTC
D gene: .; clone size: few; J gene: TRBJ2-4; CDR3 length: 12; V gene: TRBV29-1; CDR3 protein: CSAHTRGNIQYF; CDR3 DNA: TGCAGCGCCCACACCAGGGGAAACATTCAGTACTTC
D gene: .; clone size: few; J gene: TRBJ1-5; CDR3 length: 12; V gene: TRBV29-1; CDR3 protein: CSAGGANQPQHF; CDR3 DNA: TGCAGCGCAGGCGGGGCTAATCAGCCCCAGCATTTT
D gene: TRBD1; clone size: .; J gene: TRBJ2-2; CDR3 length: 17; V gene: TRBV25-1; CDR3 protein: CASASSAGDRGTGELFF; CDR3 DNA: TGTGCCAGCGCTTCCTCCGCGGGGGACAGGGGGACCGGGGAGCTGTTTTTT
D gene: TRBD2; clone size: .; J gene: TRBJ2-3; CDR3 length: 19; V gene: TRBV4-2; CDR3 protein: CASSQPTPGLAGFADTQYF; CDR3 DNA: TGTGCCAGCAGCCAACCGACACCGGGACTAGCGGGGTTCGCAGATACGCAGTATTTT
D gene: .; clone size: .; J gene: TRBJ2-5; CDR3 length: 14; V gene: TRBV9; CDR3 protein: CASSVEGRQETQYF; CDR3 DNA: TGTGCCAGCAGCGTAGAGGGCCGCCAAGAGACCCAGTACTTC
D gene: .; clone size: few; J gene: TRBJ2-2; CDR3 length: 15; V gene: TRBV18; CDR3 protein: CASSPSGRGTGELFF; CDR3 DNA: TGTGCCAGCTCACCGTCGGGGCGAGGCACCGGGGAGCTGTTTTTT
D gene: TRBD2; clone size: .; J gene: TRBJ2-5; CDR3 length: 14; V gene: TRBV5-6; CDR3 protein: CASSLERGKETQYF; CDR3 DNA: TGTGCCAGCAGCTTGGAGCGGGGGAAAGAGACCCAGTACTTC
D gene: .; clone size: .; J gene: TRBJ1-1; CDR3 length: 13; V gene: TRBV29-1; CDR3 protein: CSVEQGGVTEAFF; CDR3 DNA: TGCAGCGTTGAACAGGGAGGGGTCACTGAAGCTTTCTTT
D gene: .; clone size: .; J gene: TRBJ1-2; CDR3 length: 12; V gene: TRBV30; CDR3 protein: CAWRELDYGYTF; CDR3 DNA: TGTGCCTGGAGAGAGCTCGACTATGGCTACACCTTC
D gene: TRBD1; clone size: few; J gene: TRBJ2-7; CDR3 length: 15; V gene: TRBV18; CDR3 protein: CASSPTGQGNHEQYF; CDR3 DNA: TGTGCCAGCTCACCTACGGGACAGGGGAATCACGAGCAGTACTTC
D gene: .; clone size: few; J gene: TRBJ2-6; CDR3 length: 14; V gene: TRBV11-1; CDR3 protein: CASRVSSGANVLTF; CDR3 DNA: TGTGCCAGCCGTGTGTCCTCTGGGGCCAACGTCCTGACTTTC
D gene: .; clone size: .; J gene: TRBJ1-1; CDR3 length: 13; V gene: TRBV30; CDR3 protein: CAWSVEGFAEAFF; CDR3 DNA: TGTGCCTGGAGTGTAGAGGGTTTCGCTGAAGCTTTCTTT
D gene: TRBD1; clone size: .; J gene: TRBJ1-2; CDR3 length: 12; V gene: TRBV5-6; CDR3 protein: CASSPWRSGQAF; CDR3 DNA: TGTGCCAGCAGCCCCTGGAGATCCGGACAGGCCTTC
D gene: TRBD2; clone size: .; J gene: TRBJ2-3; CDR3 length: 14; V gene: TRBV5-1; CDR3 protein: CASSPSGNTDTQYF; CDR3 DNA: TGCGCCAGCAGCCCTAGCGGGAACACAGATACGCAGTATTTT
D gene: .; clone size: .; J gene: TRBJ1-6; CDR3 length: 13; V gene: TRBV6-5; CDR3 protein: CASSYALYSPLHF; CDR3 DNA: TGTGCCAGCAGTTACGCACTCTACTCACCCCTCCACTTT
D gene: .; clone size: few; J gene: TRBJ2-2; CDR3 length: 14; V gene: TRBV29-1; CDR3 protein: CSVESQLNTGELFF; CDR3 DNA: TGCAGCGTTGAAAGCCAGCTGAACACCGGGGAGCTGTTTTTT
D gene: .; clone size: .; J gene: TRBJ2-2; CDR3 length: 16; V gene: TRBV29-1; CDR3 protein: CSVEGGITGNTGELFF; CDR3 DNA: TGCAGCGTTGAGGGCGGGATAACAGGGAACACCGGGGAGCTGTTTTTT
D gene: TRBD2; clone size: few; J gene: TRBJ2-5; CDR3 length: 13; V gene: TRBV29-1; CDR3 protein: CSVEGLAGGTQYF; CDR3 DNA: TGCAGCGTTGAGGGGCTAGCGGGGGGGACCCAGTACTTC
D gene: .; clone size: .; J gene: TRBJ1-5; CDR3 length: 17; V gene: TRBV4-1; CDR3 protein: CASSQDLEDNWNQPQHF; CDR3 DNA: TGCGCCAGCAGCCAAGATCTTGAGGACAACTGGAATCAGCCCCAGCATTTT
D gene: .; clone size: .; J gene: TRBJ2-5; CDR3 length: 12; V gene: TRBV18; CDR3 protein: CASSHPGVTQYF; CDR3 DNA: TGTGCCAGCTCACACCCTGGAGTGACCCAGTACTTC
D gene: .; clone size: few; J gene: TRBJ2-3; CDR3 length: 12; V gene: TRBV29-1; CDR3 protein: CSVVRSPDTQYF; CDR3 DNA: TGCAGCGTTGTGAGATCCCCAGATACGCAGTATTTT
D gene: .; clone size: .; J gene: TRBJ2-7; CDR3 length: 13; V gene: TRBV29-1; CDR3 protein: CSVSGDGLYEQYF; CDR3 DNA: TGCAGCGTGAGTGGGGACGGACTATACGAGCAGTACTTC
D gene: TRBD2; clone size: .; J gene: TRBJ2-7; CDR3 length: 14; V gene: TRBV7-8; CDR3 protein: CASSTRGGRIEQYF; CDR3 DNA: TGTGCCAGCAGCACCCGCGGGGGGCGCATCGAGCAGTACTTC
D gene: TRBD1; clone size: .; J gene: TRBJ1-1; CDR3 length: 13; V gene: TRBV7-8; CDR3 protein: CASSSTGWTEAFF; CDR3 DNA: TGTGCCAGCAGCTCGACAGGGTGGACTGAAGCTTTCTTT
D gene: .; clone size: .; J gene: TRBJ2-5; CDR3 length: 14; V gene: TRBV30; CDR3 protein: CAWRFLTNQETQYF; CDR3 DNA: TGTGCCTGGAGGTTCCTGACTAATCAAGAGACCCAGTACTTC
D gene: .; clone size: .; J gene: TRBJ1-2; CDR3 length: 13; V gene: TRBV7-2; CDR3 protein: CASSSGPVYGYTF; CDR3 DNA: TGTGCCAGCAGCTCGGGACCGGTCTATGGCTACACCTTC
D gene: .; clone size: .; J gene: TRBJ2-1; CDR3 length: 13; V gene: TRBV9; CDR3 protein: CASSATSTNEQFF; CDR3 DNA: TGTGCCAGCAGTGCGACTAGTACCAATGAGCAGTTCTTC
D gene: TRBD1; clone size: .; J gene: TRBJ1-2; CDR3 length: 18; V gene: TRBV7-9; CDR3 protein: CASSLGGTGGIRGYGYTF; CDR3 DNA: TGTGCCAGCAGCTTAGGCGGGACAGGGGGCATCAGGGGCTATGGCTACACCTTC
D gene: .; clone size: .; J gene: TRBJ1-2; CDR3 length: 12; V gene: TRBV25-1; CDR3 protein: CASSEWAGGYTF; CDR3 DNA: TGTGCCAGCAGTGAATGGGCCGGCGGCTACACCTTC
D gene: .; clone size: .; J gene: TRBJ1-1; CDR3 length: 9; V gene: TRBV20-1; CDR3 protein: CSAGAEAFF; CDR3 DNA: TGCAGTGCGGGGGCTGAAGCTTTCTTT
D gene: .; clone size: once; J gene: TRBJ1-5; CDR3 length: 14; V gene: TRBV30; CDR3 protein: CAWSPPNSPQPQHF; CDR3 DNA: TGTGCCTGGAGTCCCCCGAACAGTCCTCAGCCCCAGCATTTT
D gene: TRBD1; clone size: .; J gene: TRBJ1-2; CDR3 length: 14; V gene: TRBV30; CDR3 protein: CAWKEQGGLDGYTF; CDR3 DNA: TGTGCCTGGAAGGAGCAGGGGGGTTTGGATGGCTACACCTTC
D gene: .; clone size: .; J gene: TRBJ2-5; CDR3 length: 12; V gene: TRBV29-1; CDR3 protein: CSVVSGGETQYF; CDR3 DNA: TGCAGCGTTGTAAGCGGCGGGGAGACCCAGTACTTC